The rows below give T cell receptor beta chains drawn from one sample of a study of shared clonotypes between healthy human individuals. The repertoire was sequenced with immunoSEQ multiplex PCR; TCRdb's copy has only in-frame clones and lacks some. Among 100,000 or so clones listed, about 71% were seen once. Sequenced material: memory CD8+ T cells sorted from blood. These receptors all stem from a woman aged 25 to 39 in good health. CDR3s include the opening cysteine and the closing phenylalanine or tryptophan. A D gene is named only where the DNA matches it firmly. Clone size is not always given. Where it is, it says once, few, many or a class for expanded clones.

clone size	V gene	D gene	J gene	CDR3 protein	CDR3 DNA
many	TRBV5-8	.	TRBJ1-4	CASSLGGVSNEKLFF	TGTGCCAGCAGCTTGGGAGGGGTCTCTAATGAAAAACTGTTTTTT
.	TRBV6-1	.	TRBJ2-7	CASRRTPDGPYEQYF	TGTGCCAGCAGGCGAACACCTGACGGGCCCTACGAGCAGTACTTC
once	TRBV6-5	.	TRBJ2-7	CASSPGDSAYEQYF	TGTGCCAGCAGTCCTGGCGACAGCGCCTACGAGCAGTACTTC
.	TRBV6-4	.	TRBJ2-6	CASSQERSGTSGANVLTF	TGTGCCAGCAGCCAAGAGCGATCGGGTACCTCTGGGGCCAACGTCCTGACTTTC
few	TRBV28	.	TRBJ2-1	CASSLNIYNEQFF	TGTGCCAGCAGTTTAAACATCTACAATGAGCAGTTCTTC
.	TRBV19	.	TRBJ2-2	CASSINRFPTRAGGELFF	TGTGCCAGTAGTATTAACAGGTTCCCCACCCGAGCGGGCGGGGAGCTGTTTTTT
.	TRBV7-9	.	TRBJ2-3	CASSLWPYTQYF	TGTGCCAGCAGCTTATGGCCATATACGCAGTATTTT
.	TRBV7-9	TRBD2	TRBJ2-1	CASSKTGGPHEQFF	TGTGCCAGCAGCAAAACGGGAGGGCCCCATGAGCAGTTCTTC
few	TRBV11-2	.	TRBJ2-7	CASSLVASVSYEQYF	TGTGCCAGCAGCTTAGTGGCTAGCGTTTCCTACGAGCAGTACTTC
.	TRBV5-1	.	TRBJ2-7	CASSLALSGQPCEQYF	TGCGCCAGCAGCTTGGCCTTGAGCGGTCAACCCTGCGAGCAGTACTTC
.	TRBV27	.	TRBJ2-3	CASSVIREDTQYF	TGTGCCAGCAGTGTAATCCGGGAGGATACGCAGTATTTT
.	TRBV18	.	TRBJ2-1	CASSPPRSLDEQFF	TGTGCCAGCTCACCACCGAGGAGTCTGGATGAGCAGTTCTTC
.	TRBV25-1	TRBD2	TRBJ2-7	CASSATGSSGTSLEQYF	TGTGCCAGCAGTGCCACCGGATCTAGCGGGACGAGTCTCGAGCAGTACTTC
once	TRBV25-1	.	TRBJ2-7	CASRRQSSYEQYF	TGTGCCAGCAGGAGACAGAGTTCCTACGAGCAGTACTTC
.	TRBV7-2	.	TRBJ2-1	CASSLSSGLYNEQFF	TGTGCCAGCAGCTTAAGCAGCGGACTTTACAATGAGCAGTTCTTC
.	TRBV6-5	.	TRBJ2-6	CASSGNSGANVLTF	TGTGCCAGCAGTGGAAACTCTGGGGCCAACGTCCTGACTTTC
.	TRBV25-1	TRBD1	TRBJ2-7	CASSEEGTGGASYEQYF	TGTGCCAGCAGTGAAGAGGGGACAGGGGGCGCTTCCTACGAGCAGTACTTC
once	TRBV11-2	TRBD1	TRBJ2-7	CASSLSRGLYEQYF	TGTGCCAGCAGCTTATCGAGGGGGCTGTACGAGCAGTACTTC
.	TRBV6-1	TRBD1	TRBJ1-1	CASREQGTEAFF	TGTGCCAGCAGAGAACAGGGGACTGAAGCTTTCTTT
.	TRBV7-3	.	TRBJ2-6	CASSLQGAGANVLTF	TGTGCCAGCAGCTTACAGGGTGCTGGGGCCAACGTCCTGACTTTC
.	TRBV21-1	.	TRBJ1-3	CASSTPGGGRVSGNTIYF	TGTGCCAGCAGCACCCCAGGGGGGGGGCGAGTGTCTGGAAACACCATATATTTT
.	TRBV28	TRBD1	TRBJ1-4	CASNYRGRRGEKLFF	TGTGCCAGCAATTATCGGGGGCGCAGGGGGGAAAAACTGTTTTTT
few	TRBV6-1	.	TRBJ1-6	CASSEVLGSDSPLHF	TGTGCCAGCAGTGAAGTCTTAGGGTCGGATTCACCCCTCCACTTT
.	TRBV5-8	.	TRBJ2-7	CASSFDQDF	TGTGCCAGCAGCTTCGATCAGGACTTC
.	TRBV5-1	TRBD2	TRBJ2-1	CASSLGAGGSMDEQFF	TGCGCCAGCAGCTTAGGGGCGGGAGGGAGTATGGATGAGCAGTTCTTC
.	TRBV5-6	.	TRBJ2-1	CASSLGVGTRDEQFF	TGTGCCAGCAGCTTGGGGGTGGGGACAAGGGATGAGCAGTTCTTC
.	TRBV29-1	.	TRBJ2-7	CSVVPPNLYEQYF	TGCAGCGTTGTTCCCCCGAACCTCTACGAGCAGTACTTC
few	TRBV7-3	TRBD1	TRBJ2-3	CASSLTGDRSTDTQYF	TGTGCCAGCAGCTTAACTGGGGACAGGAGCACAGATACGCAGTATTTT